This is a list of T cell receptor beta chains from one sample in a study of CD8+ T cells in alopecia areata. The assay was immunoSEQ multiplex PCR, and TCRdb's table has in-frame clones only and misses some. The sample lists 150,000 to 250,000 clones, 60% to 70% seen once, with over 3% in the top ten. The sample was CD4+ T cells sorted from blood, taken at week 4, from a patient treated with tofacitinib. The receptors come from a human donor with alopecia areata. CDR3s include the opening cysteine and the closing phenylalanine or tryptophan. Each record gives: J gene, V gene, clone size, D gene, CDR3 DNA, CDR3 protein. A D gene is named only where the DNA matches it firmly. The size entry is marked missing in some rows and otherwise reads once, few, many or a size class.

TRBJ2-2 TRBV2 - - TGTGCCAGCAGTCCTGACAGGTCGAACACCGGGGAGCTGTTTTTT CASSPDRSNTGELFF
TRBJ1-2 TRBV7-2 - TRBD1 TGTGCCAGCAGCTTAGGTACAGGGGGCTATGGCTACACCTTC CASSLGTGGYGYTF
TRBJ1-5 TRBV30 few - TGTGCCTGGAACATGGGGGGCAATCAGCCCCAGCATTTT CAWNMGGNQPQHF
TRBJ2-7 TRBV27 - - TGTGCCAGCAGTTTACGCCGCCGAGGTGTGGTCGACGAGCAGTACTTC CASSLRRRGVVDEQYF
TRBJ2-3 TRBV29-1 once TRBD2 TGCAGCGCGCTTATGGGAGGGAGCACAGATACGCAGTATTTT CSALMGGSTDTQYF
TRBJ1-1 TRBV30 - - TGTGCCTGGAGTATTCGACAGGAAGCTTTCTTT CAWSIRQEAFF
TRBJ2-4 TRBV7-8 - - TGTGCCAGCAGCTTAGGATTTCTGGGGGCAACCAAAAACATTCAGTACTTC CASSLGFLGATKNIQYF
TRBJ1-6 TRBV7-9 few - TGTGCCAGCAGCCAAGGGGAGTCACCCCTCCACTTT CASSQGESPLHF
TRBJ1-3 TRBV6-5 - TRBD1 TGTGCCAGCATAGGACAGGGGGCCCGAAACACCATATATTTT CASIGQGARNTIYF
TRBJ2-5 TRBV4-1 - TRBD2 TGCGCCAGCAGCCAAGATGGGAGCGGGGGACCGGAGACCCAGTACTTC CASSQDGSGGPETQYF
TRBJ1-6 TRBV7-2 - TRBD1 TGTGCCAGCAGCTTAAGACAGGGAACCAATAATTCACCCCTCCACTTT CASSLRQGTNNSPLHF
TRBJ1-2 TRBV4-1 - - TGCGCCAGCAGCCATCCCTTAGGGGGTGGCTACACCTTC CASSHPLGGGYTF
TRBJ1-2 TRBV25-1 - - TGTGCCAGCAGGGCCGGGGGTGGAAGATATGGCTACACCTTC CASRAGGGRYGYTF
TRBJ1-5 TRBV5-1 - - TGCGCCAGCAGCCCGACCTCGGGAAGGGGCAATCAGCCCCAGCATTTT CASSPTSGRGNQPQHF
TRBJ2-7 TRBV6-6 once TRBD1 TGTGCCAGCAGTTCCCCCGACAGGGGCTCCTACGAGCAGTACTTC CASSSPDRGSYEQYF
TRBJ1-5 TRBV10-3 few TRBD1 TGTGCCATCAGTGAAGGGACAGGGGGCAATCAGCCCCAGCATTTT CAISEGTGGNQPQHF
TRBJ2-4 TRBV7-8 - - TGTGCCAGCAGCTTAGGGCAGGGGCTTTACTTC CASSLGQGLYF
TRBJ1-1 TRBV30 - TRBD1 TGTGCCTGGAGGGGACAGGGATATACTGAAGCTTTCTTT CAWRGQGYTEAFF
TRBJ2-5 TRBV29-1 - - TGCAGCGTTGGAGCCCAAGAGACCCAGTACTTC CSVGAQETQYF
TRBJ2-2 TRBV6-1 - TRBD1 TGTGCCAGCAGGCCGACAGGGGGTCGAACCGGGGAGCTGTTTTTT CASRPTGGRTGELFF
TRBJ1-4 TRBV9 - - TGTGCCAGCAGCGTGGGGTTTAATGAAAAACTGTTTTTT CASSVGFNEKLFF
TRBJ1-1 TRBV5-5 few TRBD1 TGTGCCAGCAGCGTGAATCCAGGGGGCCTGGGGAACACTGAAGCTTTCTTT CASSVNPGGLGNTEAFF
TRBJ1-2 TRBV2 - - TGTGCCAGCAGTATTCAGGGGAATTCGAACTATGGCTACACCTTC CASSIQGNSNYGYTF
TRBJ2-2 TRBV6-5 - TRBD2 TGTGCCAGCAGTACCCCGGGAGGGGTCACCGGGGAGCTGTTTTTT CASSTPGGVTGELFF
TRBJ2-7 TRBV4-3 - - TGCGCCAGCAGCCAAGATGGAGGGGGGGGGCGTGCCTACGAGCAGTACTTC CASSQDGGGGRAYEQYF
TRBJ2-5 TRBV30 - - TGTGCCTGGAGTGTAACAGATCAAGAGACCCAGTACTTC CAWSVTDQETQYF
TRBJ1-6 TRBV27 - - TGTGCCAGCAGTTTCCGTCAGGGTGGTTCACCCCTCCACTTT CASSFRQGGSPLHF
TRBJ1-2 TRBV30 - - TGTGCCTGGAGAGGGGGACGGGGTAACTATGGCTACACCTTC CAWRGGRGNYGYTF
TRBJ2-3 TRBV28 few - TGTGCCAGCAGTTTAGTGAACACAGATACGCAGTATTTT CASSLVNTDTQYF
TRBJ2-3 TRBV5-4 - - TGTGCCAGCAGCCACACTAAATTGGATACGCAGTATTTT CASSHTKLDTQYF
TRBJ2-7 TRBV29-1 - TRBD1 TGCAGCGGTGGACAGGGATCCAACGAGCAGTACTTC CSGGQGSNEQYF
TRBJ1-1 TRBV29-1 - TRBD1 TGCAGCTCTCGACAGGGGTCGGCTGAAGCTTTCTTT CSSRQGSAEAFF
TRBJ1-5 TRBV6-5 - TRBD1 TGTGCCAGTCGACAGGGAAATAGCAATCAGCCCCAGCATTTT CASRQGNSNQPQHF
TRBJ2-3 TRBV9 once - TGTGCCAGCAGCGTAGGTTTCGAGGATACGCAGTATTTT CASSVGFEDTQYF
TRBJ1-2 TRBV4-2 few TRBD1 TGTGCCAGCAGCCAGGGGCAGGGGGCTAACTATGGCTACACCTTC CASSQGQGANYGYTF
TRBJ1-1 TRBV29-1 - - TGCAGCGCGACACATCAGACAGGCCGCCCTGAAGCTTTCTTT CSATHQTGRPEAFF
TRBJ1-1 TRBV7-2 few - TGTGCCAGCGGCTTCATGAACACTGAAGCTTTCTTT CASGFMNTEAFF
TRBJ1-1 TRBV7-8 few - TGTGCCAGCAATTTTGGGGGGTTCGACACTGAAGCTTTCTTT CASNFGGFDTEAFF
TRBJ1-2 TRBV30 once TRBD1 TGTGCCTGGAGGGCCGGGACAGGGATGTCCTACACCTTC CAWRAGTGMSYTF
TRBJ2-7 TRBV15 few - TGTGCCACCAGCAGAGCCCCGACCTACGAGCAGTACTTC CATSRAPTYEQYF
TRBJ1-4 TRBV20-1 once - TGCAGTGCTAGGCAGGAAGAACTGTTTTTT CSARQEELFF
TRBJ1-1 TRBV5-1 - - TGCGCCAGCTCGACAGTCGGTGGGACTGAAGCTTTCTTT CASSTVGGTEAFF
TRBJ2-6 TRBV29-1 - - TGCAGCGCCCATACCGTAGCTCCCTTAATCTCTGGGGCCAACGTCCTGACTTTC CSAHTVAPLISGANVLTF
TRBJ2-3 TRBV12-5 few - TGTGCTAGTGGTTTGGTAGGGGCTACGCAGTATTTT CASGLVGATQYF
TRBJ2-2 TRBV30 - - TGTGCCTGGAGTGTAACGATGACCGGGGAGCTGTTTTTT CAWSVTMTGELFF